A single sample gave rise to the 25 T cell receptor beta chains below, sequenced in a study of T cell changes during pregnancy in multiple sclerosis. Sequencing used immunoSEQ multiplex PCR; TCRdb keeps in-frame clones, though not all of them. This table has more than 30,000 clones, approximately 90% appearing once. This specimen consisted of CD4+ T cells from peripheral blood mononuclear cells, obtained in the third trimester of pregnancy. The receptors originated from a female donor in good health, enrolled as a control in a pregnancy study.

The chain joins TRBV4-1 to TRBJ2-7; 14 nucleotides match TRBD2. This CDR3 comprises 18 residues. Germline V gene sequence: CDR1 MGHRA, CDR2 YSYEKL. Trimming at V came to 1 base and at J to 3 bases, leaving 8 bases not matched to a gene. CDR3 residues: CASSQGTGLAGGRYEQYF. The CDR3 nucleotides read TGCGCCAGCAGCCAAGGGACCGGACTAGCGGGGGGACGCTACGAGCAGTACTTC.

V usage is TRBV7-2 and J usage is TRBJ1-1; D is undetermined. This CDR3 is built from 14 residues. V shed 0 bases and J shed 1 base, with 6 bases lying between them. CDR1 is SGHTA and CDR2 is FQGNSA in the germline V gene. This CDR3 reads CASSLALGNTEAFF. The CDR3 DNA follows: TGTGCCAGCAGCTTAGCGCTAGGGAACACTGAAGCTTTCTTT.

This clone has more than one count but fewer than ten. V is TRBV5-1 and J is TRBJ2-1, with 8 bases aligning to TRBD1. Unmatched junction bases numbered 6, after V lost 5 bases and J lost 8 bases. CDR1 SGHRS and CDR2 YFSETQ come from the germline V gene. CDR3 length equals 13 residues. The CDR3 loop reads CASRQGARDEQFF. DNA for the CDR3: TGCGCCAGCAGGCAGGGGGCGAGGGATGAGCAGTTCTTC.

V gene TRBV27 combines with J gene TRBJ2-3, with a weak D call TRBD1 (5 bases). V was cut by 2 bases and J by 6 bases, with 12 bases left in between. Germline V lookup: CDR1 MNHEY, CDR2 SMNVEV (reference sequence). This CDR3 comprises 14 residues. Here the CDR3 reads CASSLQGGPDTQYF. The DNA of the CDR3 is TGTGCCAGCAGTTTACAGGGTGGCCCCGATACGCAGTATTTT.

Of note for this clone: The same CDR3 arises from other DNA sequences in this sample as well. The chain links TRBV9 to TRBJ1-1; no definite D call. The germline V and J ends were trimmed by 0 bases and 0 bases, with 3 bases remaining between them. The CDR3 loop spans 13 amino acids. Germline-derived CDR1 and CDR2 are SGDLS and YYNGEE. Written as DNA, the CDR3 is TGTGCCAGCAGCGTAGCGGTGAACACTGAAGCTTTCTTT. This encodes CASSVAVNTEAFF.

J is TRBJ1-2 and V is TRBV27; TRBD1 matches 7 bases. CDR1 is MNHEY and CDR2 is SMNVEV in the germline V gene (reference sequence). Trimming at V came to 0 bases and at J to 4 bases, leaving 14 bases not matched to a gene. This CDR3 has 18 residues. As DNA, the CDR3 is TGTGCCAGCAGTTTATCCCGCTACGGGCGGGACAGAGCCTATGGCTACACCTTC. This sequence encodes CASSLSRYGRDRAYGYTF.

The chain links TRBV14 to TRBJ2-5, with D perhaps TRBD1 (6 bases). The CDR3 length is 13 residues. Trimming took 2 bases from V and 7 from J, leaving 11 bases between them. Germline assignment: CDR1 SGHDN and CDR2 FVKESK. CDR3 coding DNA: TGTGCCAGCAGCCAAATGTCCAGGGGGACCCAGTACTTC. Translated, it gives CASSQMSRGTQYF. Complete variable domain (other parts from reference TRBV14 and TRBJ2-5): EAGVTQFPSHSVIEKGQTVTLRCDPISGHDNLYWYRRVMGKEIKFLLHFVKESKQDESGMPNNRFLAERTGGTYSTLKVQPAELEDSGVYFCASSQMSRGTQYFGPGTRLLVL.

This sequence joins TRBV4-1 and TRBJ1-4, with TRBD1 matching 8 bases. The CDR3 loop spans 14 amino acids. CDR1 and CDR2 from the germline V gene are MGHRA and YSYEKL. V shed 5 bases and J 3 bases; nucleotides not matched to a gene: 2. Here the CDR3 DNA reads TGCGCCAGCAGCTGGGGACAGGCTAATGAAAAACTGTTTTTT. Residues: CASSWGQANEKLFF.

This sequence joins TRBV19 and TRBJ2-1; weak D call: TRBD2 (6 bases). This CDR3 is built from 15 residues. Germline CDR1 and CDR2: LNHDA and SQIVND (reference sequence). With 7 bases removed from V and 7 bases from J, the gap between germline ends came to 20 bases. This chain's CDR3 is CASTSPGLTMNEQFF. The CDR3, as DNA: TGTGCCAGTACTTCGCCGGGACTTACCATGAATGAGCAGTTCTTC.

The genes are TRBV29-1 and TRBJ1-2, with D possibly TRBD1 on 5 matching bases. The ends were cut back, 4 bases at V and 2 bases at J, with 11 bases in the middle. The CDR3 is 13 amino acids. Germline-derived CDR1 and CDR2 are SQVTM and ANQGSEA. The CDR3 bases are TGCAGCGTTGGTGAACAGGTCAACTATGGCTACACCTTC. Encoded protein: CSVGEQVNYGYTF. The full variable domain, its missing parts supplied by reference TRBV29-1 and TRBJ1-2, is SAVISQKPSRDICQRGTSLTIQCQVDSQVTMMFWYRQQPGQSLTLIATANQGSEATYESGFVIDKFPISRPNLTFSTLTVSNMSPEDSSIYLCSVGEQVNYGYTFGSGTRLTVV.

The chain recombines TRBV7-2 with TRBJ2-7; 16 positions agree with TRBD2. The V segment lost 1 base and the J segment 6 bases; nucleotides outside the gene matches: 6. Germline lookup yields CDR1 SGHTA and CDR2 FQGNSA. The CDR3 sequence is 17 residues long. CDR3 nucleotide sequence: TGTGCCAGCAGCTTAGGTGGGACTAGCGGGAGGGGGAGCGAGCAGTACTTC. Amino acids: CASSLGGTSGRGSEQYF.

The V gene is TRBV7-6, the J gene TRBJ2-2; D unresolved. The CDR3 has 15 amino acids. V lost 4 bases and J lost 4, with 13 bases in between. The germline V gene has CDR1 SGHVS and CDR2 FNYEAQ. CDR3 in amino acids: CASSSSWAGTGELFF. The CDR3 nucleotides read TGTGCCAGCAGCTCCAGTTGGGCAGGCACCGGGGAGCTGTTTTTT.

The rearrangement links TRBV28 to TRBJ2-7, with D possibly being TRBD1 (6 bases). This CDR3 has 14 residues. V was clipped by 6 bases and J by 6 bases, with 18 bases between them. Germline V CDR1 and CDR2: MDHEN, SYDVKM. The CDR3 DNA is TGTGCCAGCAGCTCACACACAGGGAAGCGCGAGCAGTACTTC. Translation gives CASSSHTGKREQYF.

This clone showed up just once. The CDR3 spells CASSLGTAYNSPLHF. In DNA form, the CDR3 reads TGCGCCAGCAGCCTGGGGACAGCCTATAATTCACCCCTCCACTTT. V usage is TRBV5-1 and J usage is TRBJ1-6, with 7 positions matching TRBD1. The CDR3 is 15 amino acids. Looked up from germline, CDR1 is SGHRS and CDR2 is YFSETQ. The junction had 3 bases not matched to a gene; V was cut back by 4 bases and J by 2 bases. The complete variable domain, with remaining parts taken from reference TRBV5-1 and TRBJ1-6, reads KAGVTQTPRYLIKTRGQQVTLSCSPISGHRSVSWYQQTPGQGLQFLFEYFSETQRNKGNFPGRFSGRQFSNSRSEMNVSTLELGDSALYLCASSLGTAYNSPLHFGNGTRLTVT.

V is TRBV6-1 and J is TRBJ1-2; tentative D call: TRBD1 (5 bases). CDR3 length: 14 amino acids. The germline CDR1 and CDR2 sequences are MNHNS and SASEGT. V lost 1 base and J 4 bases, leaving 10 bases between the germline ends. The DNA for the CDR3 is TGTGCCAGCAGTGAAGTAAGGACAAGCTATGGCTACACCTTC. It codes for CASSEVRTSYGYTF.

The chain recombines TRBV25-1 with TRBJ1-1; the D is unclear. V lost 5 bases and J lost 1, with 14 bases in between. From germline, CDR1 is MGHDK and CDR2 SYGVNS. CDR3 length equals 15 residues. The CDR3 region is CASSPPEAGNTEAFF. The CDR3 coding sequence is TGTGCCAGCAGTCCCCCGGAGGCAGGGAACACTGAAGCTTTCTTT.

This chain uses TRBV6-1 with TRBJ1-3; D is perhaps TRBD1 (6 bases). The V gene lost 6 bases and the J gene lost 9 bases, with 18 bases spanning the gap. The CDR3 loop spans 14 amino acids. Germline V lookup: CDR1 MNHNS, CDR2 SASEGT. For the CDR3, the DNA is TGTGCCAGCAGCGATTTCGTGGGGGGGGCCACCATATATTTT. It is translated as CASSDFVGGATIYF.

This clone was seen a single time. This rearrangement joins TRBV7-6 to TRBJ2-2, with 7 bases fitting TRBD1. Germline V gives CDR1 SGHVS, CDR2 FNYEAQ. V was clipped by 3 bases and J by 5 bases; unmatched bases: 9. This CDR3 has 16 residues. The CDR3 here is CASSLDSRGMTGELFF. In nucleotides, the CDR3 is TGTGCCAGCAGCTTGGACTCCAGGGGGATGACCGGGGAGCTGTTTTTT. The full variable domain, with the rest looked up from reference TRBV7-6 and TRBJ2-2, is GAGVSQSPRYKVTKRGQDVALRCDPISGHVSLYWYRQALGQGPEFLTYFNYEAQQDKSGLPNDRFSAERPEGSISTLTIQRTEQRDSAMYRCASSLDSRGMTGELFFGEGSRLTVL.

The J gene is TRBJ1-3, the V gene TRBV7-9, with 8 bases identical to TRBD1. Germline CDR1 reads SEHNR; CDR2 reads FQNEAQ (reference sequence). The CDR3 length is 15 residues. J was trimmed by 4 bases and V by 5 bases; bases with no gene match: 7. CDR3 nucleotides: TGTGCCAGCAGCCTTCGACAGGGGACAGGAAACACCATATATTTT. It specifies CASSLRQGTGNTIYF.

V gene TRBV19 combines with J gene TRBJ2-7, with D possibly being TRBD2 (7 bases). CDR1 and CDR2 (germline): LNHDA, SQIVND (reference sequence). The CDR3 loop spans 14 amino acids. Trimming pared 3 bases from V and 5 bases from J, leaving 14 bases between. The CDR3 nucleotides are TGTGCCAGTAGTATTGGGGGCGGGGGAAACGAGCAGTACTTC. Its translation is CASSIGGGGNEQYF.

The chain is built from TRBV19 and TRBJ2-1; D is perhaps TRBD1 (5 bases). The CDR3 totals 17 residues. The V end was cut by 3 bases, the J end by 5 bases, with 20 bases between. Germline-derived CDR1 and CDR2 are LNHDA and SQIVND (reference sequence). CDR3 sequence (DNA): TGTGCCAGTAGTATCTCGAGGACAATAACGCTGGACAATGAGCAGTTCTTC. It codes for CASSISRTITLDNEQFF.

This clone was counted between two and nine times. This chain links TRBV5-6 with TRBJ1-6; 7 bases are a match to TRBD1. Germline V lookup: CDR1 SGHDT, CDR2 YYEEEE. This CDR3 is 14 amino acids long. Unmatched junction bases numbered 2, after V lost 4 bases and J lost 4 bases. CDR3 sequence: CASSRDRYNSPLHF. The CDR3 nucleotides are TGTGCCAGCAGCCGGGACAGATATAATTCACCCCTCCACTTT.

This chain links TRBV6-6 with TRBJ1-5; D uncertain. Trimming took off 7 bases at V and 6 bases at J, with 10 bases between the two ends. Per the germline V gene, CDR1 is MNHNY and CDR2 is SVGAGI (reference sequence). The CDR3 covers 12 residues. The CDR3 DNA sequence: TGTGCCAGCAACTCCGGAGGTCAGCCCCAGCATTTT. This encodes CASNSGGQPQHF.

CDR3: CASSVDREDYGYTF. The CDR3 DNA sequence: TGTGCCAGCAGTGTCGACAGGGAGGACTATGGCTACACCTTC. The V and J genes are TRBV25-1 and TRBJ1-2, with 7 positions matching TRBD1. CDR1 and CDR2 (germline): MGHDK, SYGVNS. This CDR3 has 14 residues. Trimming removed 4 bases from V and 3 bases from J; junction bases left unmatched: 5.

V usage is TRBV25-1 and J usage is TRBJ1-3, with 9 bases matching TRBD1. The CDR3 length is 13 residues. From germline, CDR1 is MGHDK and CDR2 SYGVNS. Trimming at V came to 6 bases and at J to 9 bases, leaving 6 bases not matched to a gene. CDR3 in DNA: TGTGCCAGCAGCCGACAGGGACAGGGCACCATATATTTT. As protein: CASSRQGQGTIYF.